In its sample, the clone carrying this TCR beta chain was seen a few times. The antigen remains undetermined. This PCR relied on a set of 60 Vbeta primers and 13 Jbeta primers. TCRdb's table, derived via immunoSEQ multiplex PCR, lists solely in-frame clones and lacks some. The data contain about 160,000 clones, roughly 82% of them singletons. The source of the sample is a study of cytomegalovirus exposure and HLA in healthy donors. The study's findings and limits: It was taken for granted in presence/absence analyses that sequencing depth across donors was roughly uniform.

The CDR3 has 18 residues. V lost 0 bases, J lost 0 bases, and 14 bases lay in between. Sequencing was carried out using PBMCs. The clonotype comes from a girl between 10 and 17 years old in good health and CMV-seropositive. The chain recombines TRBV23-1 with TRBJ1-4; possible D gene TRBD1, 6 bases. TRBV23-1 is flagged as an ORF with uncertain function. The DNA for the CDR3 is TGCGCCAGCAGTCAATCGAGTGGCAGGGGTGCAACTAATGAAAAACTGTTTTTT. As protein: CASSQSSGRGATNEKLFF.